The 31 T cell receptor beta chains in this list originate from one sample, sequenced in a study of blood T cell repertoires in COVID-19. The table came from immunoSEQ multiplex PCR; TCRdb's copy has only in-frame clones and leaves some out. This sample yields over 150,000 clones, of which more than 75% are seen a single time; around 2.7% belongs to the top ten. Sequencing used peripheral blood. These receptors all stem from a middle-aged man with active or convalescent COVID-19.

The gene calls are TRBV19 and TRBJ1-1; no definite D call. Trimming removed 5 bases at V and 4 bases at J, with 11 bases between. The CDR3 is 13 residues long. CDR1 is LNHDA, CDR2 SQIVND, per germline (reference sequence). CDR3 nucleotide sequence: TGTGCCAGTAGTGTTACCGGGAGCACTGAAGCTTTCTTT. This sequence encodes CASSVTGSTEAFF. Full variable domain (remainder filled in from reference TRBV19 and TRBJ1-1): DGGITQSPKYLFRKEGQNVTLSCEQNLNHDAMYWYRQDPGQGLRLIYYSQIVNDFQKGDIAEGYSVSREKKESFPLTVTSAQKNPTAFYLCASSVTGSTEAFFGQGTRLTVV.

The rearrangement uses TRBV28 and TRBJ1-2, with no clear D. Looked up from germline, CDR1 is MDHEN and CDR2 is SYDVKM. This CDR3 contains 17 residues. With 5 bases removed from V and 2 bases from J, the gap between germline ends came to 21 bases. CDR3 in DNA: TGTGCCAGCAGTCCCCGACAAGTTGCTACCTTAAACTATGGCTACACCTTC. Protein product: CASSPRQVATLNYGYTF.

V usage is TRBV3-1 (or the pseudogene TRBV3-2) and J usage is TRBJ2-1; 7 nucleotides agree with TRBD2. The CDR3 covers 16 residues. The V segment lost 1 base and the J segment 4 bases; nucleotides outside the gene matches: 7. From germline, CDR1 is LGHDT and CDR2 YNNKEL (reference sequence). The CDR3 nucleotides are TGTGCCAGCAGCCAAGTAGGACTAGTAGGTTACAATGAGCAGTTCTTC. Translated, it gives CASSQVGLVGYNEQFF.

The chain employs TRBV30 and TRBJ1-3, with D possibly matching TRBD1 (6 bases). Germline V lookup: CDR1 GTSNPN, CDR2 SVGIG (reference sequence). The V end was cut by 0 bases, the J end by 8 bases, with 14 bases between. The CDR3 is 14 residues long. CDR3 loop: CAWSVTPHRDTIYF. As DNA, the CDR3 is TGTGCCTGGAGTGTAACCCCGCACAGGGACACCATATATTTT.

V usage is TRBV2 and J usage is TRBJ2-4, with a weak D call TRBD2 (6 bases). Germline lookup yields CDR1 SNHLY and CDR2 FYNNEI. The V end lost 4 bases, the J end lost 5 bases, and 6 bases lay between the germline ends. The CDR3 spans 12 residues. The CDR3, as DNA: TGTGCCAGCAGTGGGGGGGAAAACATTCAGTACTTC. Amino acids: CASSGGENIQYF.

The CDR3 sequence is CASSLGGGGDTEAFF. DNA of the CDR3: TGTGCCAGCAGCTTAGGAGGGGGAGGGGACACTGAAGCTTTCTTT. The chain links TRBV7-2 to TRBJ1-1; D perhaps matches TRBD1 (6 bases). V lost 1 base, J lost 3 bases, and 12 bases lay in between. CDR1 is SGHTA and CDR2 is FQGNSA in the germline V gene. This CDR3 has 15 amino acids.

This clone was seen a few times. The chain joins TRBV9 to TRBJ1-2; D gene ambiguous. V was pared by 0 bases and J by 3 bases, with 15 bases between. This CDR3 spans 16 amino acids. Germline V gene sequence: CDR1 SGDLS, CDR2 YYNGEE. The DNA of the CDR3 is TGTGCCAGCAGCGTAGGTAGTCCCGGGAAGGACTATGGCTACACCTTC. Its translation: CASSVGSPGKDYGYTF.

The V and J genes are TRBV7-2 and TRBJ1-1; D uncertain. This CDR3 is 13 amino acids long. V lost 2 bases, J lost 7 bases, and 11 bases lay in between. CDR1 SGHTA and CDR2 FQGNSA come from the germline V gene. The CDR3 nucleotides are TGTGCCAGCAGCTTAACGGGTCGAGGTGAAGCTTTCTTT. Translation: CASSLTGRGEAFF.

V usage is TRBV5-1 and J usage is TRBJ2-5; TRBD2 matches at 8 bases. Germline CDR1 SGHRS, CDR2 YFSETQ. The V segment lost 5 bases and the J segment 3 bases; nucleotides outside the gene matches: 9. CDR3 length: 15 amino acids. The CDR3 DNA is TGCGCCAGCAGTTCGGTGACTAGCGTAAAAGAGACCCAGTACTTC. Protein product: CASSSVTSVKETQYF.

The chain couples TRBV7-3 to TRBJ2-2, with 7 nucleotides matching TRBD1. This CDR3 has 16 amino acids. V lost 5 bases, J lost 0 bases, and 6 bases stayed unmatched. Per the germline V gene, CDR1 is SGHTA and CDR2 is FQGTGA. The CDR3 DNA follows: TGTGCCAGCAGCACCTTTGACAGGGCGAACACCGGGGAGCTGTTTTTT. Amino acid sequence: CASSTFDRANTGELFF.

This CDR3 is CASSHTDRGDGYTF. The CDR3 region has the DNA TGTGCCAGCAGCCACACCGACAGGGGGGATGGCTACACCTTC. The chain recombines TRBV4-2 with TRBJ1-2, with 9 bases matching TRBD1. Germline assignment: CDR1 LGHNA and CDR2 YNFKEQ. The V gene end was trimmed by 3 bases and the J gene end by 6 bases; junction bases not matched to a gene: 5. The CDR3 sequence is 14 residues long.

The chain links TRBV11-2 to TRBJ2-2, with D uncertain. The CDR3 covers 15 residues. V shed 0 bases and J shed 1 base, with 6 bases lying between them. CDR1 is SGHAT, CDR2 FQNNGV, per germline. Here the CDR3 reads CASSLDLGNTGELFF. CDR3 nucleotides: TGTGCCAGCAGCTTAGATCTCGGGAACACCGGGGAGCTGTTTTTT.

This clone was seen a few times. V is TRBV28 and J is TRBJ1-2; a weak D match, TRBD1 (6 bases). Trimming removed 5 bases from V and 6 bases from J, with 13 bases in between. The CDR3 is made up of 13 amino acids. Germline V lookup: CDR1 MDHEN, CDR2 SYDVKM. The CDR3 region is CASSLTQGNGYTF. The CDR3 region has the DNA TGTGCCAGCAGTCTCACACAGGGCAATGGCTACACCTTC.

CDR3 bases: TGTGCCAGCAGCCAAGCTCGGCAGGGCGCTGAAAAACTGTTTTTT. Amino acids: CASSQARQGAEKLFF. The V and J genes are TRBV3-1 (or the pseudogene TRBV3-2) and TRBJ1-4; D is perhaps TRBD1 (5 bases). The CDR3 has 15 amino acids. Germline CDR1 LGHDT, CDR2 YNNKEL (reference sequence). V was trimmed by 1 base and J by 7 bases, leaving 13 bases between them.

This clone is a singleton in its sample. CDR3 nucleotides: TGTGCCACCGCCCGGGACAGCAATAGCAATCAGCCCCAGCATTTT. Encoded protein: CATARDSNSNQPQHF. The chain links TRBV19 to TRBJ1-5; 7 nucleotides align to TRBD1. This CDR3 spans 15 amino acids. The germline V gene has CDR1 LNHDA and CDR2 SQIVND (reference sequence). The ends lost 10 bases at V and 0 bases at J; junction bases unmatched: 9.

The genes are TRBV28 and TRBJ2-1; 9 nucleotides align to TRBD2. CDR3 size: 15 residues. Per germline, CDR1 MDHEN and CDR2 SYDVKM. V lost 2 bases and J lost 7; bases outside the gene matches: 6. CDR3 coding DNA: TGTGCCAGCAGTTTAGGCGGGGGGGCTGGAAATGAGCAGTTCTTC. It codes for CASSLGGGAGNEQFF.

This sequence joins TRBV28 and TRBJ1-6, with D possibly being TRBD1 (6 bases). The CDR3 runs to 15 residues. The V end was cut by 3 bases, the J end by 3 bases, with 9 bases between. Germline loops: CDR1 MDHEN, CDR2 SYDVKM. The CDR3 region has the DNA TGTGCCAGCAGTTTGAACAGGGTCTATAATTCACCCCTCCACTTT. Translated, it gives CASSLNRVYNSPLHF.

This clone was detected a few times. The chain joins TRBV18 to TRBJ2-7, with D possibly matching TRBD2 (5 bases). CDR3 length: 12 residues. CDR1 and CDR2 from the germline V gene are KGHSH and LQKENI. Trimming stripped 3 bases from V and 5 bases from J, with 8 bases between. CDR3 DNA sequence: TGTGCCAGCTCACCCGTTAGCGACGAGCAGTACTTC. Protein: CASSPVSDEQYF.

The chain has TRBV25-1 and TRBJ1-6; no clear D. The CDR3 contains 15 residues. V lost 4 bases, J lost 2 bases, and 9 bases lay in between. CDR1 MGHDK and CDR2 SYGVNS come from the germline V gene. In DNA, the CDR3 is TGTGCCAGCAGTGGGCAACCGACCTATAATTCACCCCTCCACTTT. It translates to CASSGQPTYNSPLHF.

In DNA form, the CDR3 reads TGCGCCAGCAGCTTCGACATCTTGAACACTGAAGCTTTCTTT. This gives the protein CASSFDILNTEAFF. The chain employs TRBV5-1 and TRBJ1-1; no clear D gene. V lost 2 bases to trimming and J lost 0 bases, with 8 bases between them. The CDR3 runs 14 residues. The germline V gene encodes CDR1 SGHRS and CDR2 YFSETQ.

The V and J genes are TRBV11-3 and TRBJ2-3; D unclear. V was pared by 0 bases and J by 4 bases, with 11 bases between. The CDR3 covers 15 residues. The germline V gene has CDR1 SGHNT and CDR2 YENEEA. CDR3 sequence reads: CASSLDGQSPDTQYF. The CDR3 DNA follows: TGTGCCAGCAGCTTAGATGGCCAGTCCCCAGATACGCAGTATTTT.

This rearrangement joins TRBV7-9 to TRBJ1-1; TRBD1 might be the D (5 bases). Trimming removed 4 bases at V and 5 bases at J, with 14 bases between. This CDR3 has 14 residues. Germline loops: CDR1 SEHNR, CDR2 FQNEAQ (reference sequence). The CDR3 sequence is CASSSFDGGTEAFF. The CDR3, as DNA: TGTGCCAGCAGCTCATTCGACGGGGGGACTGAAGCTTTCTTT.

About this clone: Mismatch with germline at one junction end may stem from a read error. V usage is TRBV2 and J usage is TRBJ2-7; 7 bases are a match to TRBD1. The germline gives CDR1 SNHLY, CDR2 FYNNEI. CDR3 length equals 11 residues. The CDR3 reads CASRVGTAASF. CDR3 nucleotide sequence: TGTGCCAGCAGAGTCGGGACAGCAGCTTCCTTC.

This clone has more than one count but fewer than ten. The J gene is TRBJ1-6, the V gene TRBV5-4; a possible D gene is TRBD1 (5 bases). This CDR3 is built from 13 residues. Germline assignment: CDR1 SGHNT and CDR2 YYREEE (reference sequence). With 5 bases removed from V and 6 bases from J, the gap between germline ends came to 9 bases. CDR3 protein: CASREGSNSPLHF. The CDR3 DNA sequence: TGTGCCAGCAGGGAGGGGTCTAATTCACCCCTCCACTTT.

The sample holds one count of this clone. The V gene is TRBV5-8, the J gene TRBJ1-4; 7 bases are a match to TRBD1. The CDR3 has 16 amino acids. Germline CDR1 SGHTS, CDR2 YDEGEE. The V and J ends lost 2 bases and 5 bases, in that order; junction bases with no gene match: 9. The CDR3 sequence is CASSFDRVTGNEKLFF. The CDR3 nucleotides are TGTGCCAGCAGCTTTGATCGTGTGACAGGGAATGAAAAACTGTTTTTT.

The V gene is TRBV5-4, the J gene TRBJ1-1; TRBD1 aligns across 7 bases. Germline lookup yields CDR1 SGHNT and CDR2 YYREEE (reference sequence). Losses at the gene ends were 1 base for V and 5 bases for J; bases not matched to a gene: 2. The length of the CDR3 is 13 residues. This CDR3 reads CASSLSRGTEAFF. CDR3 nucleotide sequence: TGTGCCAGCAGCTTGTCCAGGGGGACTGAAGCTTTCTTT. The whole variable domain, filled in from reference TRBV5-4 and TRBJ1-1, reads ETGVTQSPTHLIKTRGQQVTLRCSSQSGHNTVSWYQQALGQGPQFIFQYYREEENGRGNFPPRFSGLQFPNYSSELNVNALELDDSALYLCASSLSRGTEAFFGQGTRLTVV.

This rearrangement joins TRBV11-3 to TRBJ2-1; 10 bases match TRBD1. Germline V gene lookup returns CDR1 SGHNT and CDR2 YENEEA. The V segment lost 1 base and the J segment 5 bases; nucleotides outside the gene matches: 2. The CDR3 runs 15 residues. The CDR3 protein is CASSLGQGAHNEQFF. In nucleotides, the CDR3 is TGTGCCAGCAGCTTAGGACAGGGGGCCCACAATGAGCAGTTCTTC. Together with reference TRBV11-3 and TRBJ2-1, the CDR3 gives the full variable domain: EAGVVQSPRYKIIEKKQPVAFWCNPISGHNTLYWYLQNLGQGPELLIRYENEEAVDDSQLPKDRFSAERLKGVDSTLKIQPAELGDSAVYLCASSLGQGAHNEQFFGPGTRLTVL.

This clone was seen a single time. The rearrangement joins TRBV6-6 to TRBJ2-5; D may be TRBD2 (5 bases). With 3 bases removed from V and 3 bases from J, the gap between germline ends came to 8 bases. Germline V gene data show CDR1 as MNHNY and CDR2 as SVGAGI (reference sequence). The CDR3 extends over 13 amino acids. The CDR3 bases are TGTGCCAGCAGTTATCCGGGGAAAGAGACCCAGTACTTC. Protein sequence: CASSYPGKETQYF.

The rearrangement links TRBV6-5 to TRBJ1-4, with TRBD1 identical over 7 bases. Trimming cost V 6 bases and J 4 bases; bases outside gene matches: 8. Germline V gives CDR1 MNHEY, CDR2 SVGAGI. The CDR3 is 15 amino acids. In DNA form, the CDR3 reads TGTGCCAGCAGCTACAGGGGAGGGGGTAATGAAAAACTGTTTTTT. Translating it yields CASSYRGGGNEKLFF.

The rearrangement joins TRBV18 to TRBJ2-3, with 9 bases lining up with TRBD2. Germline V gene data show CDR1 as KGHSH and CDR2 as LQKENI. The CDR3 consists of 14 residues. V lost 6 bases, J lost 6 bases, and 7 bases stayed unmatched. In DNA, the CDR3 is TGTGCCAGCTCGCTGGCGGGGGGGCCGGATACGCAGTATTTT. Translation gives CASSLAGGPDTQYF.

DNA for the CDR3: TGTGCCAGCAGCTTAGGGGAGGCGCAGCCCCAGCATTTT. Encoded protein: CASSLGEAQPQHF. J is TRBJ1-5 and V is TRBV11-2; no clear D. CDR3 length: 13 amino acids. The V gene lost 1 base and the J gene lost 7 bases, with 8 bases spanning the gap. Per germline, CDR1 SGHAT and CDR2 FQNNGV.